The source of this TCR beta chain is a study of PD-L1 blockade in urothelial cancer. Study-level information: Male sex and bladder-origin urothelial cancer characterized about 90% of the roughly 30 patients.

Time point noted: peripheral blood 6 weeks after treatment start. PCRs were each spiked with synthetic TCR analog templates. TCRdb's table, derived via immunoSEQ multiplex PCR, lists solely in-frame clones and lacks some. The data hold around 69,000 clones, with under 95% observed a single time. This sample comprised PBMCs, obtained around atezolizumab (anti-PD-L1) treatment. This receptor was obtained from a woman aged 80 or older with urothelial cancer.

DNA for the CDR3: TGTGCCAGCGTCAGACTAGCGGGAGGGTGGAATGAGCAGTTCTTC. It is translated as CASVRLAGGWNEQFF. This chain links TRBV2 with TRBJ2-1; 14 nucleotides align to TRBD2. V shed 8 bases and J 7 bases; nucleotides not matched to a gene: 7. Germline values: CDR1 SNHLY, CDR2 FYNNEI. The CDR3 runs to 15 residues. Together with reference TRBV2 and TRBJ2-1, the CDR3 gives the full variable domain: EPEVTQTPSHQVTQMGQEVILRCVPISNHLYFYWYRQILGQKVEFLVSFYNNEISEKSEIFDDQFSVERPDGSNFTLKIRSTKLEDSAMYFCASVRLAGGWNEQFFGPGTRLTVL.